The 5 T cell receptor beta chains reported below all come from one sample, sequenced in a study of cytomegalovirus exposure and HLA in healthy donors. The study ran its PCR with 60 Vbeta and 13 Jbeta primers. TCRdb's copy holds only in-frame clones and misses some; the assay was immunoSEQ multiplex PCR. This table has about 150,000 clones, roughly four fifths appearing once. Input material: PBMCs. The receptors stem from a man aged 25-45 years in good health and CMV-seropositive.

The V gene is TRBV11-3, the J gene TRBJ2-5; D not resolved. The CDR3 runs 12 residues. Germline V CDR1 and CDR2: SGHNT, YENEEA. The germline V and J ends were trimmed by 1 base and 5 bases, with 5 bases remaining between them. CDR3 DNA sequence: TGTGCCAGCAGCTTAGGTGAGGAGACCCAGTACTTC. Translation gives CASSLGEETQYF.

The CDR3, as DNA: TGTGCCAGCAGCTTAAGGGGACAGTCGGATATCGAGCAGTACTTC. Encoded protein: CASSLRGQSDIEQYF. The V gene is TRBV11-2, the J gene TRBJ2-7, with 7 nucleotides matching TRBD1. Unmatched junction bases numbered 10, after V lost 2 bases and J lost 6 bases. The CDR3 sequence is 15 residues long. Germline V gene lookup returns CDR1 SGHAT and CDR2 FQNNGV.

The rearrangement uses TRBV28 and TRBJ2-7; 7 bases are shared with TRBD1. This CDR3 is 13 amino acids long. CDR1 is MDHEN, CDR2 SYDVKM, per germline. The J segment lost 2 bases and the V segment lost 5 bases, leaving 3 bases of the junction unmatched. The CDR3 DNA is TGTGCCAGCAGTCTGGGACAGCCCTACGAGCAGTACTTC. As protein: CASSLGQPYEQYF.

The chain is built from TRBV30 and TRBJ2-3; 9 bases match TRBD2. This CDR3 has 15 residues. V dropped 8 bases and J dropped 2; count of bases not matched to a gene: 11. Germline assignment: CDR1 GTSNPN and CDR2 SVGIG (reference sequence). CDR3 protein: CAGGGLAGPTDTQYF. CDR3 nucleotides: TGTGCCGGGGGGGGGCTAGCGGGGCCCACAGATACGCAGTATTTT. The variable domain in full, with the rest retrieved from reference TRBV30 and TRBJ2-3, is SQTIHQWPATLVQPVGSPLSLECTVEGTSNPNLYWYRQAAGRGLQLLFYSVGIGQISSEVPQNLSASRPQDRQFILSSKKLLLSDSGFYLCAGGGLAGPTDTQYFGPGTRLTVL.

The rearrangement links TRBV19 to TRBJ2-2; a possible D gene is TRBD1 (6 bases). V gave up 9 bases and J gave up 7 bases, with 12 bases separating them. CDR1 LNHDA and CDR2 SQIVND come from the germline V gene (reference sequence). CDR3 size: 12 residues. CDR3 in amino acids: CASNDRFGELFF. DNA for the CDR3: TGTGCCAGCAATGACAGGTTCGGGGAGCTGTTTTTT.